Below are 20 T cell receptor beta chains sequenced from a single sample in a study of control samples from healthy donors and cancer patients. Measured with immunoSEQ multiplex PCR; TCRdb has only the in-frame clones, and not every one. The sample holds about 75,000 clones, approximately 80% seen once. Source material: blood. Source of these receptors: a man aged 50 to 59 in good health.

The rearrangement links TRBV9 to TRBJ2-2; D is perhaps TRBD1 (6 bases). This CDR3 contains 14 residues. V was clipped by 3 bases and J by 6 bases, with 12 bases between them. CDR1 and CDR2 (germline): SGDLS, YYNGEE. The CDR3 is CASSGQGSPGELFF. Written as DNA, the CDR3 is TGTGCCAGCAGCGGCCAGGGGAGCCCCGGGGAGCTGTTTTTT. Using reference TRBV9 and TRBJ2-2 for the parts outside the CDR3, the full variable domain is DSGVTQTPKHLITATGQRVTLRCSPRSGDLSVYWYQQSLDQGLQFLIQYYNGEERAKGNILERFSAQQFPDLHSELNLSSLELGDSALYFCASSGQGSPGELFFGEGSRLTVL.

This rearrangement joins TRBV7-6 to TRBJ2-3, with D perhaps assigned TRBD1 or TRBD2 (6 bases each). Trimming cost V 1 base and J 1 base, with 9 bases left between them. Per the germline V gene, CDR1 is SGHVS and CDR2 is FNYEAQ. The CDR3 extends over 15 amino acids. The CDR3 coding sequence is TGTGCCAGCAGCTTAGGACGGGGGCGCACAGATACGCAGTATTTT. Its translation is CASSLGRGRTDTQYF.

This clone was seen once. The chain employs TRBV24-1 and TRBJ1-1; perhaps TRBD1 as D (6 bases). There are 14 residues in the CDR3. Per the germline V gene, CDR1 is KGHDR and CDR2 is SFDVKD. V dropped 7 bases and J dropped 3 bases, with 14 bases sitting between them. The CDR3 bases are TGTGCCACCAGATCAAAGGACAGCCACACTGAAGCTTTCTTT. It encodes CATRSKDSHTEAFF.

The DNA of the CDR3 is TGTGCCAGCACTCGAGGCGGGAGGGCCAACTACAATGAGCAGTTCTTC. It specifies CASTRGGRANYNEQFF. The genes are TRBV2 and TRBJ2-1; 9 positions match TRBD2. The CDR3 is made up of 16 amino acids. Germline V CDR1 and CDR2: SNHLY, FYNNEI. Unmatched junction bases numbered 10, after V lost 7 bases and J lost 3 bases.

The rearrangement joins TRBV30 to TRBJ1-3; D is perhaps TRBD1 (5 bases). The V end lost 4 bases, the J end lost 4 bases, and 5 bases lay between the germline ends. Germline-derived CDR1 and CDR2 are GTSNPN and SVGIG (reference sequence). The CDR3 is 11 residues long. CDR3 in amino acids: CAWKGGNTIYF. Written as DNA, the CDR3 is TGTGCCTGGAAGGGGGGAAACACCATATATTTT.

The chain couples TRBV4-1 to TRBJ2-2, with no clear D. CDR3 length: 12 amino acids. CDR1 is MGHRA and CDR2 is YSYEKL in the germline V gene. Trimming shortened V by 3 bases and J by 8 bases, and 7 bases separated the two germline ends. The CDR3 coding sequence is TGCGCCAGCAGCCAGGCAGTTGGGGAGCTGTTTTTT. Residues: CASSQAVGELFF.

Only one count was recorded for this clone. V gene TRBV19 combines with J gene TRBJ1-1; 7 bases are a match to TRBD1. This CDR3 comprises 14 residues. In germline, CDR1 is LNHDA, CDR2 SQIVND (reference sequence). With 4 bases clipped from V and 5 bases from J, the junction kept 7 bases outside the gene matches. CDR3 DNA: TGTGCCAGTAGTACGTCAGGGGGTAGGACTGAAGCTTTCTTT. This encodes CASSTSGGRTEAFF.

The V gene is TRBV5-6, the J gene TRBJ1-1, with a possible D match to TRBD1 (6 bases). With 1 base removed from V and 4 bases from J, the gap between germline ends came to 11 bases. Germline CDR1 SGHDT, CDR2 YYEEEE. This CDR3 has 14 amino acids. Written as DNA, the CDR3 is TGTGCCAGCAGCTTGCCACAGGGTAGCACTGAAGCTTTCTTT. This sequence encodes CASSLPQGSTEAFF. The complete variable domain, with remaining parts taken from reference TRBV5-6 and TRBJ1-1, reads DAGVTQSPTHLIKTRGQQVTLRCSPKSGHDTVSWYQQALGQGPQFIFQYYEEEERQRGNFPDRFSGHQFPNYSSELNVNALLLGDSALYLCASSLPQGSTEAFFGQGTRLTVV.

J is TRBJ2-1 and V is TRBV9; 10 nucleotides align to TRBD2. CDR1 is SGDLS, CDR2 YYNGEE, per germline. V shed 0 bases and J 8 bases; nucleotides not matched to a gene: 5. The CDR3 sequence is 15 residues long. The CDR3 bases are TGTGCCAGCAGCGTAGCGGCTAGCGGGAGCGATGAGCAGTTCTTC. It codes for CASSVAASGSDEQFF.

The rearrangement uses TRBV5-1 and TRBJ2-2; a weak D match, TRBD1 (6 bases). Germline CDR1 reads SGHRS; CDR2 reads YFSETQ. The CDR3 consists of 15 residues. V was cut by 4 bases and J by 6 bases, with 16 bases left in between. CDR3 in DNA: TGCGCCAGCAGCGGGGTGGACAGTTCGGCCGGGGAGCTGTTTTTT. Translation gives CASSGVDSSAGELFF.

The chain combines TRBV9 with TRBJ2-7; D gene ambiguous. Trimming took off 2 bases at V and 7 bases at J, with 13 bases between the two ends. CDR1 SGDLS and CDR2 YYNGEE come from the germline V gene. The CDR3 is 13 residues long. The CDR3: CASSVSGLGEQYF. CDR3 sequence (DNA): TGTGCCAGCAGCGTCTCCGGCCTTGGGGAGCAGTACTTC.

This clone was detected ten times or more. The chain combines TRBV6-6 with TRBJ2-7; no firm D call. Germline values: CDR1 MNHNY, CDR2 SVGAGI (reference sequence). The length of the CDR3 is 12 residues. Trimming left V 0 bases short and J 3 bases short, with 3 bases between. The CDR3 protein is CASSYSRYEQYF. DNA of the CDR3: TGTGCCAGCAGTTACTCGCGCTACGAGCAGTACTTC.

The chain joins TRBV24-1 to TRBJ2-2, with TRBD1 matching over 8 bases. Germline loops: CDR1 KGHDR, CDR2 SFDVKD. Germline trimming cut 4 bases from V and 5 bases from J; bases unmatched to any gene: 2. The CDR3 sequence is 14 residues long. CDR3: CATSDWTGTGELFF. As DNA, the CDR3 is TGTGCCACCAGTGACTGGACAGGGACCGGGGAGCTGTTTTTT.

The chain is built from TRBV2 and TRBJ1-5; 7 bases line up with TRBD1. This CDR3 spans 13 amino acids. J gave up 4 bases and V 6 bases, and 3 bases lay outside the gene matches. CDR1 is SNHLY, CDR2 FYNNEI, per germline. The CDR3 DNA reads TGTGCCAGCAGACTACAGGGGAATCAGCCCCAGCATTTT. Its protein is CASRLQGNQPQHF.

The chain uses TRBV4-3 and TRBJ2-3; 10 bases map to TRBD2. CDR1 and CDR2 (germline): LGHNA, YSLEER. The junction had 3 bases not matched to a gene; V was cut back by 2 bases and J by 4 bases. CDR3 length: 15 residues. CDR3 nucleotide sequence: TGCGCCAGCAGCCAAATAAGCGGGGGGGCAGATACGCAGTATTTT. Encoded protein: CASSQISGGADTQYF.

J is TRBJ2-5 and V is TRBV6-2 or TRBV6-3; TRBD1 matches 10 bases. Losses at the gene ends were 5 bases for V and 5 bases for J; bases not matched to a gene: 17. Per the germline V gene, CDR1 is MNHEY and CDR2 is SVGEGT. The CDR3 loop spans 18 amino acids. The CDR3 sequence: CASSRPGTGDLVSETQYF. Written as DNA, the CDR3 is TGTGCCAGCAGTCGTCCCGGGACAGGGGATTTGGTGAGCGAGACCCAGTACTTC.

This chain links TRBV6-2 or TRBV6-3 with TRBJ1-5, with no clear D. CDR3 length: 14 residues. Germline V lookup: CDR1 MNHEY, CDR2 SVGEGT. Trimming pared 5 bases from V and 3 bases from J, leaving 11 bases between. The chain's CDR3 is CASSAGLDNQPQHF. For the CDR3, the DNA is TGTGCCAGCAGTGCCGGCCTGGACAATCAGCCCCAGCATTTT.

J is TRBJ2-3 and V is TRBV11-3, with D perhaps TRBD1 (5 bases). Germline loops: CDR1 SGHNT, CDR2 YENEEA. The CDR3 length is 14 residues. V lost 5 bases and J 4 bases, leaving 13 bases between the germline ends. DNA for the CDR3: TGTGCCAGCAGCCAGGGATCGGCCCCAGATACGCAGTATTTT. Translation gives CASSQGSAPDTQYF. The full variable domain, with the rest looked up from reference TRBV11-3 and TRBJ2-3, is EAGVVQSPRYKIIEKKQPVAFWCNPISGHNTLYWYLQNLGQGPELLIRYENEEAVDDSQLPKDRFSAERLKGVDSTLKIQPAELGDSAVYLCASSQGSAPDTQYFGPGTRLTVL.

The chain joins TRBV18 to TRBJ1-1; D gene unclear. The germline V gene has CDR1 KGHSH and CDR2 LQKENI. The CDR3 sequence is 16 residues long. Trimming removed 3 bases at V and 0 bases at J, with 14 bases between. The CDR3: CASSPARTALNTEAFF. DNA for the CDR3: TGTGCCAGCTCACCTGCAAGGACCGCCTTGAACACTGAAGCTTTCTTT.

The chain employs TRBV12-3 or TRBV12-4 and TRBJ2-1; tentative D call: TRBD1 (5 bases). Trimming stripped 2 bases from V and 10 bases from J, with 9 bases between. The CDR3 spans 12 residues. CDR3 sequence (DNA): TGTGCCAGCAGTTTATGGTCAGGGGAGCAGTTCTTC. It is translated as CASSLWSGEQFF.